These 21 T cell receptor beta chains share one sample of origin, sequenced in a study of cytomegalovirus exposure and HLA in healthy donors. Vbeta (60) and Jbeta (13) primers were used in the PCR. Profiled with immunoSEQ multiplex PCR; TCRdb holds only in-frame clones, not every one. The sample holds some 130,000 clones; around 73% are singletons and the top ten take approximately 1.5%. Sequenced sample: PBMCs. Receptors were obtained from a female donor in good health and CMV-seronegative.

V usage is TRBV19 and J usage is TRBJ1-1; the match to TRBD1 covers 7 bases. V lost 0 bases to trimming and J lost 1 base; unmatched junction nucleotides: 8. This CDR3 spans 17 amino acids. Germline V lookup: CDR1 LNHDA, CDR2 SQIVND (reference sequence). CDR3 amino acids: CASSIDRETGPNTEAFF. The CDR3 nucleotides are TGTGCCAGTAGTATAGATCGTGAGACAGGGCCGAACACTGAAGCTTTCTTT.

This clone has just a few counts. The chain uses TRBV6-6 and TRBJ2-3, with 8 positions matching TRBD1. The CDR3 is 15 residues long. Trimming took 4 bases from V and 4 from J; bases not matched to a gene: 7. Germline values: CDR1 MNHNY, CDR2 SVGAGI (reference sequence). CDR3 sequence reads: CASSFTGGRADTQYF. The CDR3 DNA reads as TGTGCCAGCAGTTTTACAGGGGGTCGAGCAGATACGCAGTATTTT.

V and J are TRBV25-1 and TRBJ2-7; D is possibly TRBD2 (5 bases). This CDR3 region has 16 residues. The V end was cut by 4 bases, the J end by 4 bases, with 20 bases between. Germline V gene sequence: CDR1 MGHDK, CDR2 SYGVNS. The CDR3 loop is CASSGPREAPFYEQYF. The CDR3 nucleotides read TGTGCCAGCAGTGGTCCCCGGGAAGCTCCCTTTTACGAGCAGTACTTC.

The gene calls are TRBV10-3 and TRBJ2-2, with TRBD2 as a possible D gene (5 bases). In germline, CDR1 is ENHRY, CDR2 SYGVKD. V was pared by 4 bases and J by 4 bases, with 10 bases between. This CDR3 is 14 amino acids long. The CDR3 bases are TGTGCCATCAGTGGAGTAGCGCGCACCGGGGAGCTGTTTTTT. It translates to CAISGVARTGELFF.

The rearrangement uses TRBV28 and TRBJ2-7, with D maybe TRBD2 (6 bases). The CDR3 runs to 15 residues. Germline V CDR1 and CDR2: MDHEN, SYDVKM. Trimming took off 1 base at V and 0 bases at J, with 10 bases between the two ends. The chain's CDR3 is CASSLSGVLSYEQYF. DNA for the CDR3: TGTGCCAGCAGTTTATCGGGGGTTCTCTCCTACGAGCAGTACTTC.

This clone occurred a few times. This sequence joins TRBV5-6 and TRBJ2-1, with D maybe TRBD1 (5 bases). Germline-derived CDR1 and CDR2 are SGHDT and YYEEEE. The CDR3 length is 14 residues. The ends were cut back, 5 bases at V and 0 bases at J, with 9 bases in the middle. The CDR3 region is CASSLDSSYNEQFF. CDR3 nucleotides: TGTGCCAGCAGTTTAGACAGCTCCTACAATGAGCAGTTCTTC.

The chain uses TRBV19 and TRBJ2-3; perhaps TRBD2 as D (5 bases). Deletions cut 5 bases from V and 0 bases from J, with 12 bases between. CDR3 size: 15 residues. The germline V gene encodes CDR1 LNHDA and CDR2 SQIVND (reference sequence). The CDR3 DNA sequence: TGTGCCAGTAGTCCTAGGTGGACTAGCACAGATACGCAGTATTTT. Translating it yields CASSPRWTSTDTQYF. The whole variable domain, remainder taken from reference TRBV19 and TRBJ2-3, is DGGITQSPKYLFRKEGQNVTLSCEQNLNHDAMYWYRQDPGQGLRLIYYSQIVNDFQKGDIAEGYSVSREKKESFPLTVTSAQKNPTAFYLCASSPRWTSTDTQYFGPGTRLTVL.

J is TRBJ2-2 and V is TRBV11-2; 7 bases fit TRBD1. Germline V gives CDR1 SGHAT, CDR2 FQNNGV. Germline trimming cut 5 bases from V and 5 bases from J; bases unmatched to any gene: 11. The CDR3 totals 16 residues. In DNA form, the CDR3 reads TGTGCCAGCAGCGACAGGGCCAGGGGGTTTACCGGGGAGCTGTTTTTT. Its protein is CASSDRARGFTGELFF.

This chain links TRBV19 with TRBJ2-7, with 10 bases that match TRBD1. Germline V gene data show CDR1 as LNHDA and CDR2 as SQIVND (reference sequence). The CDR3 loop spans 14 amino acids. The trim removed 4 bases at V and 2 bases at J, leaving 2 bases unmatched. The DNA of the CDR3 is TGTGCCAGTAGTAAAGGGACAGGGGCCTACGAGCAGTACTTC. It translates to CASSKGTGAYEQYF.

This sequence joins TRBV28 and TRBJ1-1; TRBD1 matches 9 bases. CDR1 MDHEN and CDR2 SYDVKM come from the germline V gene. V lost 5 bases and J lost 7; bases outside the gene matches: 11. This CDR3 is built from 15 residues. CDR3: CASSAGTGFLGEAFF. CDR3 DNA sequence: TGTGCCAGCAGTGCTGGGACAGGGTTTTTGGGTGAAGCTTTCTTT.

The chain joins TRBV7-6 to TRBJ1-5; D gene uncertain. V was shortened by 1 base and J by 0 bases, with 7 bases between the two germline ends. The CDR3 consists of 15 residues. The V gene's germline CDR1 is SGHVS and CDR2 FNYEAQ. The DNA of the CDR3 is TGTGCCAGCAGCTTAGAAGCTTATAGCAATCAGCCCCAGCATTTT. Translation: CASSLEAYSNQPQHF.

The CDR3 DNA reads TGCGCCAGCTCTTTCGGACACATTAGCAATCAGCCCCAGCATTTT. It specifies CASSFGHISNQPQHF. V is TRBV10-1 and J is TRBJ1-5, with D possibly matching TRBD1 (5 bases). This CDR3 region has 15 residues. CDR1 is WNHNN and CDR2 is SYGVQD in the germline V gene (reference sequence). Trimming stripped 8 bases from V and 0 bases from J, with 14 bases between.

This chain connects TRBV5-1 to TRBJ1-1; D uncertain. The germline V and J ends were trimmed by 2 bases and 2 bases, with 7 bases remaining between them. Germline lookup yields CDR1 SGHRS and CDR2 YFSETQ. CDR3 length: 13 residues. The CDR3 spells CASSLDTNTEAFF. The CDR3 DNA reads TGCGCCAGCAGCTTAGACACCAACACTGAAGCTTTCTTT.

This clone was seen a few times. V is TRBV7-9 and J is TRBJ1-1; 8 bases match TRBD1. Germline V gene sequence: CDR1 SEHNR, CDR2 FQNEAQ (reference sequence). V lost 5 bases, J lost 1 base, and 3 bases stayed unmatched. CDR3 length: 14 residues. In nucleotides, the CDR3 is TGTGCCAGCAGCCGACAGGGGTGGAACACTGAAGCTTTCTTT. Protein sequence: CASSRQGWNTEAFF.

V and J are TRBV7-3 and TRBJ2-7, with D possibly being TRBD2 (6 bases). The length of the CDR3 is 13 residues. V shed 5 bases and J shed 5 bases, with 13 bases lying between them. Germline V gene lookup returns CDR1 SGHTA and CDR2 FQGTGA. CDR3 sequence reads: CASSPGTADEQYF. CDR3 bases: TGTGCCAGCAGCCCCGGGACTGCTGACGAGCAGTACTTC.

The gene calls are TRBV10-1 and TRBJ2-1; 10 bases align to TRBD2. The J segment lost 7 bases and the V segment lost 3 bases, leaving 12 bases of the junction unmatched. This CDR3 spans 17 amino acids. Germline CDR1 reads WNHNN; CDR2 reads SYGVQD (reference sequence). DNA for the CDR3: TGCGCCAGCAGTGACCAAAAGGCTAGCGGGAGTAAGAATGAGCAGTTCTTC. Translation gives CASSDQKASGSKNEQFF.

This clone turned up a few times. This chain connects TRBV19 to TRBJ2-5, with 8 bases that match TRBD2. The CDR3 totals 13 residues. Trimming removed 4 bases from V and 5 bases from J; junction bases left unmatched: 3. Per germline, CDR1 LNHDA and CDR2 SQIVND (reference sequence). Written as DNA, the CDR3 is TGTGCCAGTAGTAGAGCGGGAGAGGAGACCCAGTACTTC. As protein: CASSRAGEETQYF.

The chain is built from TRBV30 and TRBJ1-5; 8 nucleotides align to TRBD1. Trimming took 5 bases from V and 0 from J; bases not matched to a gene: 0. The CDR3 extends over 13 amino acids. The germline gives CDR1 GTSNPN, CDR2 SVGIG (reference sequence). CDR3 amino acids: CAWDRGSNQPQHF. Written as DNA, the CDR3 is TGTGCCTGGGACAGGGGTAGCAATCAGCCCCAGCATTTT.

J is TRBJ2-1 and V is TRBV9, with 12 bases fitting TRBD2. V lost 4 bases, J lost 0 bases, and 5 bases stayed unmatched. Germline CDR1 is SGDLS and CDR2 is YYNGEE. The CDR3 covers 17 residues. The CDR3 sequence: CASSSRTSGNSYNEQFF. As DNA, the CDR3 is TGTGCCAGCAGCTCCCGGACTAGCGGGAACTCCTACAATGAGCAGTTCTTC.

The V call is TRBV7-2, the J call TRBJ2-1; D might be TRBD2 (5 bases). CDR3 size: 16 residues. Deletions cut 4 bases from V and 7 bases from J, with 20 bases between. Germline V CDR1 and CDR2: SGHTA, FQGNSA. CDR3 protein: CASSSKWRALGNEQFF. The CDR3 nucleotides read TGTGCCAGCAGCTCCAAATGGCGGGCCCTGGGGAATGAGCAGTTCTTC.

The CDR3 region is CSIVASGIDTQYF. CDR3 nucleotide sequence: TGTTCAATAGTAGCTAGCGGGATTGATACGCAGTATTTT. The rearrangement joins TRBV30 to TRBJ2-3; 9 nucleotides align to TRBD2. This CDR3 comprises 13 residues. CDR1 is GTSNPN and CDR2 is SVGIG in the germline V gene (reference sequence).